Here is one T cell receptor (beta chain) with its context. Its antigen is as yet unknown. This specimen comes from a study of post-analysis software for immune sequencing data. Study-wide context: The cohort encompassed relapsing-remitting, secondary progressive and progressive-relapsing multiple sclerosis disease courses. Study-wide results and caveats: The normalized Chao1 diversity of multiple sclerosis patients was significantly lower than that of controls. Samples sharing a preparation batch grouped tightly together when assessed by F measure. In patients, TRBV5-6, TRBV5-1 and TRBV20-1 belonged to five TRBV segments found more frequently than in controls.

The authors incorporated unique molecular identifiers into the TCR beta cDNA libraries. T cells numbering roughly 1 to 10 million yielded a few hundred thousand cDNA molecules. MiXCR, applied by TCRdb to the PCR reads, yields one record per CDR3 protein. The sample gives about 820,000 distinct CDR3 sequences, roughly 50% of which show up once; over 4% is in the top ten. The CDR3 totals 16 residues. CDR1 and CDR2 from the germline V gene are DFQATT and SNEGSKA (reference sequence). V lost 1 base and J lost 2; bases outside the gene matches: 3. The chain uses TRBV20-1 and TRBJ2-6; 9 bases are a match to TRBD1. The receptor was isolated from a girl aged 10 to 17 with multiple sclerosis. Material: blood. The CDR3 sequence is CSARGTGVPGANVLTF. CDR3 DNA: TGCAGTGCTAGAGGGACAGGGGTCCCTGGGGCCAACGTCCTGACTTTC.